This T cell receptor (beta chain) was captured in a study of identifying expanded T cells in peripheral blood. Findings and caveats of the study: Over approximately two and four weeks, about 15 and 18 clones changed, versus around 1.2 between replicates. Clone count variance between roughly 2-week samples rose with total template count.

Concerning this clone: Its target is unknown.

The table came from immunoSEQ multiplex PCR; TCRdb's copy has only in-frame clones and leaves some out. The data show roughly 90,000 clones, roughly 84% seen once. V lost 3 bases, J lost 0 bases, and 10 bases lay in between. The CDR3 is made up of 15 amino acids. CDR1 and CDR2 from the germline V gene are SGHDT and YYEEEE. The TCR sequence derives from a person aged 18 to 70 in good health. V is TRBV5-6 and J is TRBJ2-1; D assignment may be TRBD1 or TRBD2 (6 bases each). Material: blood. CDR3: CASSSSGASYNEQFF. DNA for the CDR3: TGTGCCAGCAGCTCTTCGGGGGCCTCCTACAATGAGCAGTTCTTC.